The 21 T cell receptor beta chains below come from one sample, sequenced in a study of blood T cells in healthy people across ages. A second PCR, run for about 7 to 11 cycles, used a sample-barcoded 5' primer plus a J-beta primer mix. One entry per CDR3 protein results from TCRdb running MiXCR on the 5' RACE reads. The data show 700,000 or so distinct CDR3 sequences, 40% to 50% seen once. Sample: blood. These TCRs come from a man older than 75 in good health.

The V call is TRBV28, the J call TRBJ2-6; 8 nucleotides agree with TRBD1. The CDR3 has 20 amino acids. From germline, CDR1 is MDHEN and CDR2 SYDVKM. The J segment lost 0 bases and the V segment lost 8 bases, leaving 18 bases of the junction unmatched. The CDR3 nucleotides read TGTGCCAGCTACGGTACGTTGGACGGGACAGGTTACTCTGGGGCCAACGTCCTGACTTTC. Its protein is CASYGTLDGTGYSGANVLTF.

The chain has TRBV20-1 and TRBJ2-7; D may be TRBD1 (5 bases). V shed 0 bases and J shed 4 bases, with 13 bases lying between them. CDR1 is DFQATT, CDR2 SNEGSKA, per germline (reference sequence). The CDR3 runs to 14 residues. CDR3 loop: CSARDGADLYEQYF. In nucleotides, the CDR3 is TGCAGTGCTAGAGATGGGGCCGACTTGTACGAGCAGTACTTC.

The chain links TRBV20-1 to TRBJ2-3; D gene ambiguous. The V end lost 6 bases, the J end lost 1 base, and 14 bases lay between the germline ends. There are 14 residues in the CDR3. Germline CDR1 reads DFQATT; CDR2 reads SNEGSKA (reference sequence). The CDR3 spells CSAPQISRTDTQYF. CDR3 in DNA: TGCAGTGCCCCCCAAATTAGCCGCACAGATACGCAGTATTTT.

V usage is TRBV10-2 and J usage is TRBJ1-1; no definite D call. V gave up 8 bases and J gave up 3 bases, with 10 bases separating them. There are 12 residues in the CDR3. In germline, CDR1 is WSHSY, CDR2 SAAADI. The CDR3 sequence: CASGPRYTEAFF. The CDR3 bases are TGCGCCAGCGGCCCGCGATACACTGAAGCTTTCTTT.

The table lists this clonotype with many counts. The chain links TRBV20-1 to TRBJ2-3; possibly TRBD2 for D (5 bases). With 0 bases removed from V and 4 bases from J, the gap between germline ends came to 11 bases. From germline, CDR1 is DFQATT and CDR2 SNEGSKA (reference sequence). This CDR3 is built from 14 residues. CDR3 loop: CSARDRLGADTQYF. DNA of the CDR3: TGCAGTGCTAGAGATAGATTGGGAGCAGATACGCAGTATTTT.

The rearrangement joins TRBV20-1 to TRBJ2-7; 9 bases are shared with TRBD2. V lost 1 base to trimming and J lost 4 bases; unmatched junction nucleotides: 8. CDR3 length equals 15 residues. Germline V gene lookup returns CDR1 DFQATT and CDR2 SNEGSKA (reference sequence). The CDR3 DNA follows: TGCAGTGCTAGAGGAGGAGCGGGAGGCGGGTACGAGCAGTACTTC. Protein product: CSARGGAGGGYEQYF.

The CDR3 sequence: CSASGVHSGANVLTF. CDR3 coding DNA: TGCAGTGCTAGCGGAGTCCACTCTGGGGCCAACGTCCTGACTTTC. The chain links TRBV20-1 to TRBJ2-6, with D unresolved. The V end was cut by 3 bases, the J end by 0 bases, with 9 bases between. CDR1 and CDR2 (germline): DFQATT, SNEGSKA (reference sequence). The CDR3 runs to 15 residues.

The chain is built from TRBV20-1 and TRBJ2-1; 14 positions match TRBD2. Trimming took 4 bases from V and 6 from J; bases not matched to a gene: 5. Germline CDR1 reads DFQATT; CDR2 reads SNEGSKA (reference sequence). There are 15 residues in the CDR3. CDR3 amino acids: CSATSGLAGVNEQFF. The CDR3 DNA reads TGCAGTGCTACTTCGGGACTAGCGGGAGTCAATGAGCAGTTCTTC.

This chain joins TRBV4-3 and TRBJ2-3; a possible D gene is TRBD2 (5 bases). Germline CDR1 and CDR2: LGHNA and YSLEER. Trimming took 4 bases from V and 5 from J, leaving 16 bases between them. This CDR3 has 15 residues. CDR3 protein: CASSPGADRVDTQYF. In nucleotides, the CDR3 is TGCGCCAGCAGCCCCGGAGCGGACCGAGTAGATACGCAGTATTTT.

This clonotype has more than one count but fewer than ten. The chain couples TRBV6-5 to TRBJ2-1, with TRBD1 identical over 10 bases. The CDR3 spans 14 residues. With V trimmed by 6 bases and J by 8 bases, 7 bases remained unmatched. Germline CDR1 MNHEY, CDR2 SVGAGI. The CDR3 region is CASREDRGTDEQFF. CDR3 DNA sequence: TGTGCCAGCAGGGAGGACAGGGGGACGGATGAGCAGTTCTTC.

This clonotype showed up just once. An end of the junction does not agree with germline; a read error may underlie this. The chain couples TRBV6-5 to TRBJ2-6; D is possibly TRBD1 (5 bases). The CDR3 has 15 residues. Germline V gene sequence: CDR1 MNHEY, CDR2 SVGAGI. The CDR3 coding sequence is TGTGCCAGCAGTTACCGGGCGGATGGGGCCAGCGTCCTGACTTTC. Protein product: CASSYRADGASVLTF.

This clonotype has at least ten counts. This sequence joins TRBV12-3 or TRBV12-4 and TRBJ2-3; maybe TRBD2 (5 bases). V was trimmed by 5 bases and J by 9 bases, leaving 12 bases between them. This CDR3 comprises 12 residues. The CDR3 is CASSTDRRTQYF. The CDR3 DNA reads as TGTGCCAGCAGTACGGACCGGAGGACGCAGTATTTT.

J is TRBJ2-1 and V is TRBV7-2; possibly TRBD2 for D (6 bases). The germline V and J ends were trimmed by 2 bases and 15 bases, with 14 bases remaining between them. The CDR3 is 12 amino acids. Germline V CDR1 and CDR2: SGHTA, FQGNSA. In nucleotides, the CDR3 is TGTGCCAGCAGCTTAAACGCGGGGCTGGGGTTCTTC. Its protein is CASSLNAGLGFF.

The V gene is TRBV7-9, the J gene TRBJ2-7; 11 bases match TRBD1. Germline CDR1 is SEHNR and CDR2 is FQNEAQ (reference sequence). The CDR3 is 16 amino acids. V shed 5 bases, J shed 6 bases, and the junction held 12 bases outside the gene matches. CDR3 residues: CASSPLIGTGGTEQYF. DNA for the CDR3: TGTGCCAGCAGCCCCCTGATTGGGACAGGGGGTACCGAGCAGTACTTC.

The chain has TRBV28 and TRBJ2-5, with 7 positions matching TRBD1. Trimming took 7 bases from V and 1 from J; bases not matched to a gene: 9. The germline CDR1 and CDR2 sequences are MDHEN and SYDVKM. CDR3 length equals 15 residues. The CDR3 region is CASKGAAGTQETQYF. In DNA form, the CDR3 reads TGTGCCAGCAAGGGGGCGGCGGGCACCCAAGAGACCCAGTACTTC.

In this sample, this clonotype turned up many times. The CDR3 DNA follows: TGCGCCAGCAGCTTGTCCGGGACTAGCGGGGTGGAGACCCAGTACTTC. Its protein product is CASSLSGTSGVETQYF. This rearrangement joins TRBV5-1 to TRBJ2-5, with 13 nucleotides matching TRBD2. The V gene end was trimmed by 1 base and the J gene end by 5 bases; junction bases not matched to a gene: 5. This CDR3 is built from 16 residues. CDR1 is SGHRS and CDR2 is YFSETQ in the germline V gene.

V usage is TRBV6-2 or TRBV6-3 and J usage is TRBJ2-4; TRBD2 matches 7 bases. The junction had 12 bases not matched to a gene; V was cut back by 7 bases and J by 3 bases. Germline CDR1 MNHEY, CDR2 SVGEGT. The CDR3 has 16 residues. The DNA for the CDR3 is TGTGCCAGCACCCCCTCGGGGGGAAGGGACAAAAACATTCAGTACTTC. It codes for CASTPSGGRDKNIQYF.

The table lists this clonotype with a few counts. The J gene is TRBJ2-7, the V gene TRBV9; D perhaps matches TRBD1 (5 bases). Germline CDR1 is SGDLS and CDR2 is YYNGEE. Trimming left V 3 bases short and J 3 bases short, with 13 bases between. The CDR3 runs 14 residues. The CDR3 here is CASSEGVSLYEQYF. CDR3 DNA sequence: TGTGCCAGCAGCGAAGGGGTCTCACTCTACGAGCAGTACTTC.

Note on this clonotype: A much larger clone differs from this one at a single base, so this may be a read error. The rearrangement joins TRBV5-5 to TRBJ2-3, with D possibly being TRBD1 (5 bases). From germline, CDR1 is SGHKS and CDR2 YYEKEE (reference sequence). CDR3 length: 13 amino acids. CDR3 nucleotide sequence: TGTGCCAGCAGCTTGAACCCCACAGGTACGCAGTATTTT. It codes for CASSLNPTGTQYF.

This clonotype was seen more than once but under ten times. A much more abundant neighbour one base away suggests this may be a read error. The gene calls are TRBV13 and TRBJ2-5; no reliable D call. Per germline, CDR1 PRHDT and CDR2 FYEKMQ (reference sequence). The CDR3 is 13 residues long. Trimming removed 0 bases at V and 5 bases at J, with 7 bases between. CDR3 protein: CASSLGVTETQYF. The CDR3 DNA reads TGTGCCAGCAGCTTAGGGGTTACGGAGACCCAGTACTTC.

This clonotype was detected many times. V is TRBV6-5 and J is TRBJ1-1; D is undetermined. V was clipped by 6 bases and J by 1 base, with 12 bases between them. The CDR3 length is 14 residues. Per the germline V gene, CDR1 is MNHEY and CDR2 is SVGAGI. CDR3 protein: CASSPTRRNTEAFF. Written as DNA, the CDR3 is TGTGCCAGCAGCCCCACGAGGAGGAACACTGAAGCTTTCTTT.